Listed below are T cell receptor beta chains from one sample, sequenced in a study of T cells in Graves' hyperthyroidism and ophthalmopathy. Using its own MiXCR run on the multiplex PCR reads, TCRdb lists one record per CDR3 protein. The sample records about 640,000 distinct CDR3 sequences, 45% being singletons. The sequenced material came from peripheral blood or thyroid tissue (not recorded which). The receptors were sampled from an adult man with Graves' disease, either hyperthyroidism or ophthalmopathy (not recorded which). Each CDR3 is given without its conserved first and last residue. D genes are given only for firm matches.

v_gene: TRBV25-1
len: 13
j_gene: TRBJ1-5
d_gene: NA
CDR3aa: ASSDPGTKDQPQH

v_gene: TRBV20-1
len: 11
j_gene: TRBJ1-6
d_gene: NA
CDR3aa: SAAGSYNSPLH

v_gene: TRBV11-2
len: 12
j_gene: TRBJ1-2
d_gene: TRBD1
CDR3aa: ASSPGQALYGYT

v_gene: TRBV10-3
len: 15
j_gene: TRBJ2-5
d_gene: TRBD1
CDR3aa: AISGAGTGRHQETQY

v_gene: TRBV10-3
len: 13
j_gene: TRBJ2-5
d_gene: NA
CDR3aa: AISFSFTRRETQY

v_gene: TRBV2
len: 7
j_gene: TRBJ1-6
d_gene: NA
CDR3aa: ASRSPFH

v_gene: TRBV10-3
len: 10
j_gene: TRBJ1-3
d_gene: NA
CDR3aa: AISVGGNAIY

v_gene: TRBV7-2
len: 10
j_gene: TRBJ1-1
d_gene: TRBD1
CDR3aa: ASSHRTGRAF

v_gene: TRBV7-9
len: 12
j_gene: TRBJ1-3
d_gene: NA
CDR3aa: ASSPRGAQNTIY

v_gene: TRBV5-5
len: 15
j_gene: TRBJ2-5
d_gene: TRBD1
CDR3aa: ASSPWLVGQGGETQY

v_gene: TRBV9
len: 13
j_gene: TRBJ1-5
d_gene: NA
CDR3aa: ASSVGGAPNQPQH

v_gene: TRBV24-1
len: 15
j_gene: TRBJ2-6
d_gene: TRBD1
CDR3aa: ATSGIGTGGGANVLT

v_gene: TRBV2
len: 14
j_gene: TRBJ1-1
d_gene: TRBD1
CDR3aa: ASREGTGEMNTEAF

v_gene: TRBV6-5
len: 13
j_gene: TRBJ1-5
d_gene: NA
CDR3aa: ASSYWGDNNQPQH

v_gene: TRBV29-1
len: 11
j_gene: TRBJ2-5
d_gene: TRBD1
CDR3aa: SVDSDRGETQY

v_gene: TRBV6-6
len: 15
j_gene: TRBJ1-4
d_gene: NA
CDR3aa: ASSATQDSDANEKLF

v_gene: TRBV20-1
len: 11
j_gene: TRBJ2-5
d_gene: TRBD1
CDR3aa: SAPQGVGETQY

v_gene: TRBV7-9
len: 14
j_gene: NA
d_gene: TRBD2
CDR3aa: ASSLELAGGRETQY

v_gene: TRBV12-3/TRBV12-4
len: 9
j_gene: TRBJ1-5
d_gene: NA
CDR3aa: ASSFRGPQH

v_gene: TRBV10-3
len: 11
j_gene: TRBJ1-2
d_gene: NA
CDR3aa: AISAQENYGYT

v_gene: TRBV20-1
len: 13
j_gene: TRBJ1-4
d_gene: TRBD1
CDR3aa: SARDRNRGKGKLF

v_gene: TRBV6-5
len: 16
j_gene: TRBJ1-1
d_gene: TRBD1
CDR3aa: ASSYGWWGQGRATEAF

v_gene: TRBV20-1
len: 12
j_gene: TRBJ1-4
d_gene: TRBD1
CDR3aa: SAPGQGDGEKLF

v_gene: TRBV7-8
len: 14
j_gene: TRBJ2-5
d_gene: TRBD2
CDR3aa: ASSYSGSWEGETQY

v_gene: TRBV10-3
len: 11
j_gene: TRBJ1-2
d_gene: TRBD1
CDR3aa: AISGTGVSGYT

v_gene: TRBV20-1
len: 11
j_gene: TRBJ1-5
d_gene: TRBD1
CDR3aa: SVPDRGTRPQH

v_gene: TRBV29-1
len: 9
j_gene: TRBJ1-3
d_gene: NA
CDR3aa: SVVASNTIY

v_gene: TRBV7-9
len: 11
j_gene: TRBJ1-5
d_gene: TRBD1
CDR3aa: ASTRGLLEPQH

v_gene: TRBV19
len: 13
j_gene: TRBJ1-3
d_gene: NA
CDR3aa: ASSIGGYSGNTIY

v_gene: TRBV6-5
len: 14
j_gene: TRBJ1-6
d_gene: NA
CDR3aa: ASSYPMVGGNSPLH

v_gene: TRBV6-6
len: 11
j_gene: TRBJ2-5
d_gene: NA
CDR3aa: ASSYGGMETQY

v_gene: TRBV10-3
len: 12
j_gene: TRBJ1-2
d_gene: NA
CDR3aa: AISVTGPTYGYT

v_gene: TRBV12-3/TRBV12-4
len: 12
j_gene: TRBJ1-5
d_gene: TRBD1
CDR3aa: ASSARGQGQPQH

v_gene: TRBV12-3/TRBV12-4
len: 10
j_gene: TRBJ1-5
d_gene: NA
CDR3aa: ASTMNNQPQH

v_gene: TRBV10-3
len: 12
j_gene: TRBJ2-7
d_gene: TRBD1
CDR3aa: AIRRGQGAYEQY

v_gene: TRBV29-1
len: 11
j_gene: TRBJ1-3
d_gene: NA
CDR3aa: SVVASSGNTIY

v_gene: TRBV12-3/TRBV12-4
len: 12
j_gene: TRBJ1-1
d_gene: TRBD1
CDR3aa: ASRTTGGSTEAF

v_gene: TRBV2
len: 9
j_gene: TRBJ1-1
d_gene: NA
CDR3aa: ASSDQAEAF

v_gene: TRBV29-1
len: 11
j_gene: TRBJ2-5
d_gene: TRBD1
CDR3aa: SNDDRGGETQY

v_gene: TRBV25-1
len: 10
j_gene: TRBJ1-6
d_gene: NA
CDR3aa: ARVDSNSPLH

v_gene: TRBV10-3
len: 12
j_gene: TRBJ1-1
d_gene: TRBD1
CDR3aa: AISETGGSTEAF

v_gene: TRBV7-8
len: 10
j_gene: TRBJ1-2
d_gene: NA
CDR3aa: ASSFQGTGYT

v_gene: TRBV7-2
len: 13
j_gene: TRBJ1-4
d_gene: TRBD1
CDR3aa: ASSGGQNNREKLF

v_gene: TRBV7-8
len: 12
j_gene: TRBJ1-2
d_gene: NA
CDR3aa: ASSPDYGNYGYT

v_gene: TRBV2
len: 12
j_gene: TRBJ1-2
d_gene: NA
CDR3aa: ASVERGTNYGYT

v_gene: TRBV20-1
len: 10
j_gene: TRBJ1-6
d_gene: NA
CDR3aa: SGQATNSPLH

v_gene: TRBV10-3
len: 12
j_gene: TRBJ2-7
d_gene: NA
CDR3aa: ASSLRRLQDEQY

v_gene: TRBV12-3/TRBV12-4
len: 14
j_gene: TRBJ1-1
d_gene: TRBD1
CDR3aa: ASSFGGQGQNTEAF